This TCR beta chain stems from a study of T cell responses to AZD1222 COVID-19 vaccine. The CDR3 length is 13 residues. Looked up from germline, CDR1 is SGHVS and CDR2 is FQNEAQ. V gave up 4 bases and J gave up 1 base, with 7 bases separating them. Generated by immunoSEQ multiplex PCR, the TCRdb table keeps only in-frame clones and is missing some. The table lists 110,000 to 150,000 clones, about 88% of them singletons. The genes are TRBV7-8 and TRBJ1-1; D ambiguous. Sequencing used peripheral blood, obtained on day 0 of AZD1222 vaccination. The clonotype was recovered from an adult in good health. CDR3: CASSSVRNTEAFF. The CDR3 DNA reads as TGTGCCAGCAGCTCTGTGAGGAACACTGAAGCTTTCTTT.